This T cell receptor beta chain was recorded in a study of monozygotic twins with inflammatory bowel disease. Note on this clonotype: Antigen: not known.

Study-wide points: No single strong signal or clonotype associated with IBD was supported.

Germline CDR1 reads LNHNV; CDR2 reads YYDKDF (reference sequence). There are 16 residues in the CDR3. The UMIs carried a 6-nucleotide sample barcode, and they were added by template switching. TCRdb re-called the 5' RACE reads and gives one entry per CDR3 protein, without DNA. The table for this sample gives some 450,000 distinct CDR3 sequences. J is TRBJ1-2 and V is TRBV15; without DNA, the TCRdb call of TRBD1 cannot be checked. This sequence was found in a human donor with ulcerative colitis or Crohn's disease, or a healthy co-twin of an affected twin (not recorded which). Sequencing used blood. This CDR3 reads CATSRDPGQDPAGYTF.